This record concerns one TCR beta chain sequence. Its antigen is still unknown. TCR beta CDR3 region amplification was performed from RNA transcripts. HTBI primers were the set used in a first-round RT-PCR of the TCR CDR3. MiXCR was run by TCRdb on the multiplex PCR reads, yielding one entry per CDR3 protein. The sample shows hundreds of thousands of distinct CDR3 sequences, 45% of them seen only once. The source of the sample is a study of T cells in Graves' hyperthyroidism and ophthalmopathy. The CDR3 sequence is 14 residues long. Looked up from germline, CDR1 is DFQATT and CDR2 is SNEGSKA (reference sequence). Unmatched junction bases numbered 4, after V lost 0 bases and J lost 5 bases. Study conclusions and caveats: It was a median around 6 months before onset that the model predicted ophthalmopathy.

The V and J genes are TRBV20-1 and TRBJ2-7, with 10 bases matching TRBD1. The receptor was isolated from an adult man with Graves' disease, either hyperthyroidism or ophthalmopathy (not recorded which). Sequenced material: peripheral blood or thyroid tissue (not recorded which). CDR3 sequence: CSARDRTGGDEQYF. CDR3 bases: TGCAGTGCTAGAGATAGGACAGGGGGTGACGAGCAGTACTTC.